Detailed here is one T cell receptor beta chain. Its specificity is not known. CDR3 length: 15 residues. Per germline, CDR1 MGHDK and CDR2 SYGVNS. Trimming took 1 base from V and 0 from J, leaving 10 bases between them. The data belong to a study of T cell responses to AZD1222 COVID-19 vaccine. Study results and caveats: Within unmutated variant regions lay the reported targets of nearly half of spike-specific TCRs.

Assay: immunoSEQ multiplex PCR; the TCRdb copy retains only in-frame clones and omits some. The sample has approximately 100,000 clones, more than 70% seen once; the top ten hold roughly a tenth. This sequence joins TRBV25-1 and TRBJ2-7; no firm D call. The receptor was isolated from an adult who received the AZD1222 COVID-19 vaccine. The sample was peripheral blood, taken 28 days after the second AZD1222 dose. The CDR3 protein is CASSESASASYEQYF. The CDR3 DNA follows: TGTGCCAGCAGTGAATCTGCGAGTGCCTCCTACGAGCAGTACTTC.